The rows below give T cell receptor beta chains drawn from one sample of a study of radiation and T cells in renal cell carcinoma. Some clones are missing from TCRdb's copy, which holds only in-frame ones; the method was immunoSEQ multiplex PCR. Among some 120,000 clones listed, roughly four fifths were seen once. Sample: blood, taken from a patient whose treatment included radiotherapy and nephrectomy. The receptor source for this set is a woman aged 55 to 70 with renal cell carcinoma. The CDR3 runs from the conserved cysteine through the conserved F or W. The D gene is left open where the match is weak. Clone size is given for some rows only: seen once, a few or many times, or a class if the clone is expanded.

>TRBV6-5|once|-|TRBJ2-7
CASRTRAEQYF
TGTGCCAGCAGAACCAGGGCCGAGCAGTACTTC
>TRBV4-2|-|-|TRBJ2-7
CASSQDDSFYEQYF
TGTGCCAGCAGCCAGGACGACAGTTTTTACGAGCAGTACTTC
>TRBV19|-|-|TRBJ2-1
CASSRNRADEQFF
TGTGCCAGTAGCCGGAACAGGGCGGATGAGCAGTTCTTC
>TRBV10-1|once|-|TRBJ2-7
CASSESSYEQYF
TGCGCCAGCAGTGAGTCCTCCTACGAGCAGTACTTC
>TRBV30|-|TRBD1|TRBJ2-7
CAWTRTGGGYEQYF
TGTGCCTGGACCCGAACAGGGGGAGGCTACGAGCAGTACTTC
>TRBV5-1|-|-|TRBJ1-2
CASSPRQNYYGYTF
TGCGCCAGCAGCCCCCGACAGAATTACTATGGCTACACCTTC
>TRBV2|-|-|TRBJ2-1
CASSLQQGLAEQFF
TGTGCCAGCTCTCTACAGCAGGGACTGGCGGAGCAGTTCTTC
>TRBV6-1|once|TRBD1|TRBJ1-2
CASSEAGQGYGYTF
TGTGCCAGCAGTGAAGCAGGACAGGGATATGGCTACACCTTC
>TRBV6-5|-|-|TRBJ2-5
CASSYSVLPETQYF
TGTGCCAGCAGTTACTCGGTTCTTCCAGAGACCCAGTACTTC
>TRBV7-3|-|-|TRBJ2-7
CASSLGGIYEQYF
TGTGCCAGCAGCTTAGGGGGGATCTACGAGCAGTACTTC
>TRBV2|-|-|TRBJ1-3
CASSRNVRGNTIYF
TGTGCCAGCAGTCGTAACGTTCGTGGAAACACCATATATTTT
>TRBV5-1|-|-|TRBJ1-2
CASSPRGVLDLDYGYTF
TGCGCCAGCAGCCCCCGGGGGGTATTAGATTTGGACTATGGCTACACCTTC
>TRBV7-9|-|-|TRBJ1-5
CASSSSWGLSNQPQHF
TGTGCCAGCAGCTCGTCCTGGGGGCTTAGCAATCAGCCCCAGCATTTT
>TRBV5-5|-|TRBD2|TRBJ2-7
CASSPTSGRPEQYF
TGTGCCAGCAGCCCTACAAGCGGGAGACCCGAGCAGTACTTC
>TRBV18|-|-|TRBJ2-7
CASSPRGLAYEQYF
TGTGCCAGCTCCCCCCGCGGCTTAGCCTACGAGCAGTACTTC
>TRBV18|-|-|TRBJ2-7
CASSPGAGYEQYF
TGTGCCAGCTCCCCAGGGGCTGGCTACGAGCAGTACTTC
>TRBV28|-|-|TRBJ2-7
CASGLTGTYEQYF
TGTGCCAGCGGCCTGACAGGAACCTACGAGCAGTACTTC
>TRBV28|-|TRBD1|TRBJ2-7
CASTLGQGNYEQYF
TGTGCCAGCACCCTGGGACAGGGTAATTACGAGCAGTACTTC
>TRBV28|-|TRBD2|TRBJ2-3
CASSFSGTSGSANTQYF
TGTGCCAGCAGTTTTTCCGGGACTAGCGGGAGTGCAAATACGCAGTATTTT
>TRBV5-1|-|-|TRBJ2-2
CASSLDIPNTGELFF
TGCGCCAGCAGCCTCGACATTCCGAACACCGGGGAGCTGTTTTTT
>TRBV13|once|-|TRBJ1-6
CASSLEGSSPLHF
TGTGCCAGCAGCTTAGAGGGCAGCTCACCCCTCCACTTT
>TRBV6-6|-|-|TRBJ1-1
CASSPAGNTEAFF
TGTGCCAGCAGCCCGGCAGGGAACACTGAAGCTTTCTTT
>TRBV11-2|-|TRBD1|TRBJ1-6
CASSPRTGSPLHF
TGTGCCAGCAGCCCACGGACAGGATCACCCCTCCACTTT
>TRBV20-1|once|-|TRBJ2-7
CSARAYEQYF
TGCAGTGCTAGGGCCTACGAGCAGTACTTC
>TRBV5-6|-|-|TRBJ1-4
CASSLVNTNEKLFF
TGTGCCAGCAGCTTGGTCAATACTAATGAAAAACTGTTTTTT
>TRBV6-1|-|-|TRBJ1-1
CASSESGLKDTEAFF
TGTGCCAGCAGTGAGTCAGGGTTAAAGGACACTGAAGCTTTCTTT
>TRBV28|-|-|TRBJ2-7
CASTPSVSYEQYF
TGTGCCAGCACCCCTAGCGTGTCCTACGAGCAGTACTTC
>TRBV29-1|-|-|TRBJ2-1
CSALGGYNEQFF
TGCAGCGCCCTAGGGGGGTACAATGAGCAGTTCTTC
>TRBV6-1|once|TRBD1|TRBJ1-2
CASGTGTGVYGYTF
TGTGCCAGCGGTACCGGGACAGGGGTCTATGGCTACACCTTC
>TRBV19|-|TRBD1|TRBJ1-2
CASTRGRGRPGYTF
TGTGCCAGTACGAGGGGCAGGGGGCGTCCTGGCTACACCTTC
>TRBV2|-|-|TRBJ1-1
CATMGTGTNTEAFF
TGTGCCACCATGGGGACTGGGACAAACACTGAAGCTTTCTTT
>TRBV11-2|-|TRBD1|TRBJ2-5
CASSLDRRQGRETQYF
TGTGCCAGCAGCTTAGACCGCCGACAGGGGCGAGAGACCCAGTACTTC
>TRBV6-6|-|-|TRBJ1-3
CASQGSGNTIYF
TGTGCCTCCCAGGGCTCTGGAAACACCATATATTTT
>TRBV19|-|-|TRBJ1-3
CASSRQGNGNTIYF
TGTGCCAGTAGTCGCCAGGGGAACGGAAACACCATATATTTT
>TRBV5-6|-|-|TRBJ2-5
CASSFTGQGETQYF
TGTGCCAGCAGTTTTACAGGGCAGGGCGAGACCCAGTACTTC
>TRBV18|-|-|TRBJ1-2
CASSPRQDTSNYGYTF
TGTGCCAGCTCACCACGTCAGGATACGTCTAACTATGGCTACACCTTC
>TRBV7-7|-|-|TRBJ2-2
CASSLSGYSGELFF
TGTGCTAGCAGCTTGTCAGGGTATTCCGGGGAGCTGTTTTTT
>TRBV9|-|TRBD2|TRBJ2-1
CASSVAGGRALDNEQFF
TGTGCCAGCAGCGTAGCTGGCGGGAGGGCTCTCGACAATGAGCAGTTCTTC
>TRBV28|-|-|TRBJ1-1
CASSFPVAGNTEAFF
TGTGCCAGCAGTTTCCCGGTCGCGGGGAACACTGAAGCTTTCTTT
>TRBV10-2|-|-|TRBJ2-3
CASTGIYTDTQYF
TGCGCCAGCACTGGGATCTACACAGATACGCAGTATTTT
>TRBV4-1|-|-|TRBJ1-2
CASSQETTDYGYTF
TGCGCCAGCAGCCAAGAAACGACCGACTATGGCTACACCTTC
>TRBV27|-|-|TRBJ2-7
CASSFRNRDEQYF
TGTGCCAGCAGTTTCCGAAACAGGGACGAGCAGTACTTC
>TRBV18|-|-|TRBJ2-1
CASSPELEQFF
TGTGCCAGCTCACCGGAGTTAGAGCAGTTCTTC
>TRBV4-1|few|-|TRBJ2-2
CASSLGPNTGELFF
TGCGCCAGCAGCCTCGGACCCAACACCGGGGAGCTGTTTTTT
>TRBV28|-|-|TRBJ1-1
CASSLVAPTEAFF
TGTGCCAGCAGTTTGGTGGCCCCCACTGAAGCTTTCTTT
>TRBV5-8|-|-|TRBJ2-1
CASSFWDGNYNEQFF
TGTGCCAGCAGCTTTTGGGACGGGAACTACAATGAGCAGTTCTTC
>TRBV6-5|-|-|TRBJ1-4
CASSYRGSNEKLFF
TGTGCCAGCAGTTATAGGGGATCGAATGAAAAACTGTTTTTT
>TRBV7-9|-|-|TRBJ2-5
CASSLVLDSAYQETQYF
TGTGCCAGCAGCTTAGTTTTGGACAGCGCTTACCAAGAGACCCAGTACTTC
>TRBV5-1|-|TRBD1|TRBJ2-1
CASSLSQGFGEQFF
TGCGCCAGCAGCTTATCACAGGGGTTTGGTGAGCAGTTCTTC
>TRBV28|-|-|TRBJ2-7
CASSLAGQPYEQYF
TGTGCCAGCAGTTTAGCAGGACAGCCCTACGAGCAGTACTTC
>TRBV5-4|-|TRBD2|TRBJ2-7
CASSSGLAGGYEQYF
TGTGCCAGCAGCTCGGGACTAGCGGGGGGTTACGAGCAGTACTTC
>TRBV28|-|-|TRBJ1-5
CASSLSGQPQHF
TGTGCCAGCAGTTTATCAGGTCAGCCCCAGCATTTT
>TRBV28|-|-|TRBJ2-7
CASSFRGDRSYEQYF
TGTGCCAGCAGTTTCAGGGGAGATCGGTCCTACGAGCAGTACTTC
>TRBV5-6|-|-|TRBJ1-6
CASSLSLGAGSPLHF
TGTGCCAGCAGCTTGAGCCTGGGGGCAGGATCACCCCTCCACTTT
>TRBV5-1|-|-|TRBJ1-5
CASSETGDQPQHF
TGCGCCAGCAGTGAGACAGGCGATCAGCCCCAGCATTTT